The 8 T cell receptor beta chains in this list originate from one sample, sequenced in a study of T cell responses to AZD1222 COVID-19 vaccine. TCRdb keeps only in-frame clones here, not all; method: immunoSEQ multiplex PCR. The sample contains more than 85,000 clones, approximately 94% of which appear only once. The material sequenced was peripheral blood, taken 28 days after the second AZD1222 dose. The receptors come from an adult who received the AZD1222 COVID-19 vaccine.

The rearrangement joins TRBV10-1 to TRBJ1-5; D not resolved. The CDR3 contains 12 residues. CDR1 is WNHNN, CDR2 SYGVQD, per germline (reference sequence). Trimming pared 2 bases from V and 10 bases from J, leaving 9 bases between. The CDR3 sequence: CASSEDHKPQHF. CDR3 in DNA: TGCGCCAGCAGTGAGGACCATAAACCCCAGCATTTT.

The rearrangement links TRBV6-5 to TRBJ1-1; 7 bases agree with TRBD1. CDR1 is MNHEY and CDR2 is SVGAGI in the germline V gene. This CDR3 has 13 residues. Unmatched junction bases numbered 3, after V lost 5 bases and J lost 3 bases. Here the CDR3 reads CASSHQGDTEAFF. DNA of the CDR3: TGTGCCAGCAGTCACCAGGGGGACACTGAAGCTTTCTTT.

The V call is TRBV5-1, the J call TRBJ1-1; D uncertain. V dropped 1 base and J dropped 1 base, with 11 bases sitting between them. This CDR3 is 15 amino acids long. Per germline, CDR1 SGHRS and CDR2 YFSETQ. The CDR3 bases are TGCGCCAGCAGCTTGTACGGTAGGGAGAACACTGAAGCTTTCTTT. It encodes CASSLYGRENTEAFF. The complete variable domain, with remaining parts taken from reference TRBV5-1 and TRBJ1-1, reads KAGVTQTPRYLIKTRGQQVTLSCSPISGHRSVSWYQQTPGQGLQFLFEYFSETQRNKGNFPGRFSGRQFSNSRSEMNVSTLELGDSALYLCASSLYGRENTEAFFGQGTRLTVV.

The chain joins TRBV2 to TRBJ2-5; the match to TRBD2 covers 12 bases. From germline, CDR1 is SNHLY and CDR2 FYNNEI. The length of the CDR3 is 14 residues. Trimming at V came to 6 bases and at J to 5 bases, leaving 4 bases not matched to a gene. CDR3 nucleotides: TGTGCCAGCAGCGGACTAGCGGGGTACGAGACCCAGTACTTC. Amino acids: CASSGLAGYETQYF.

The rearrangement links TRBV30 to TRBJ1-2, with D uncertain. Deletions cut 7 bases from V and 4 bases from J, with 19 bases between. Germline lookup yields CDR1 GTSNPN and CDR2 SVGIG (reference sequence). The CDR3 consists of 14 residues. The CDR3, as DNA: TGTGCCTCCCGGGGAGGGAAGGAGCCCTATGGCTACACCTTC. Amino acids: CASRGGKEPYGYTF.

The V call is TRBV12-5, the J call TRBJ1-1; D not resolved. V lost 1 base, J lost 0 bases, and 6 bases lay in between. CDR3 size: 14 residues. CDR1 LGHNT and CDR2 FRNRAP come from the germline V gene. CDR3 loop: CASGLGRMNTEAFF. The CDR3 DNA follows: TGTGCTAGTGGTTTGGGACGGATGAACACTGAAGCTTTCTTT.

The chain carries TRBV29-1 and TRBJ1-1, with D possibly being TRBD1 (5 bases). CDR1 is SQVTM, CDR2 ANQGSEA, per germline. The CDR3 length is 12 residues. Trimming stripped 4 bases from V and 3 bases from J, with 9 bases between. CDR3 region: CSVVTVDTEAFF. The CDR3 coding sequence is TGCAGCGTTGTGACAGTCGACACTGAAGCTTTCTTT. Full variable domain (rest looked up from reference TRBV29-1 and TRBJ1-1): SAVISQKPSRDICQRGTSLTIQCQVDSQVTMMFWYRQQPGQSLTLIATANQGSEATYESGFVIDKFPISRPNLTFSTLTVSNMSPEDSSIYLCSVVTVDTEAFFGQGTRLTVV.

This chain links TRBV3-1 (or the pseudogene TRBV3-2) with TRBJ1-5; weak D call: TRBD1 (5 bases). Trimming removed 5 bases from V and 6 bases from J, with 17 bases in between. In germline, CDR1 is LGHDT, CDR2 YNNKEL (reference sequence). The CDR3 is 15 amino acids. The CDR3, as DNA: TGTGCCAGCAGCTTCTCGGGGGGTGCCGGTCAGCCCCAGCATTTT. It translates to CASSFSGGAGQPQHF.